Reported below is one T cell receptor (beta chain). The source of the sample is a study of response to subunit inactivated influenza vaccine. TCRdb re-analysed the RT-PCR reads in MiXCR, keeping a single row per CDR3 protein. The data contain roughly 710,000 distinct CDR3 sequences, 12% to 15% of them singletons. Trimming removed 7 bases at V and 3 bases at J, with 10 bases between. Germline V CDR1 and CDR2: KGHDR, SFDVKD. This CDR3 contains 13 residues. The rearrangement links TRBV24-1 to TRBJ2-3; TRBD2 is a possible D gene (6 bases). The TCR was taken from a man aged 50-59 years who received an inactivated influenza vaccine. The sample consisted of PBMCs from blood, taken approximately 15 days before vaccination. The CDR3 sequence is CATRAEGTDTQYF. In DNA form, the CDR3 reads TGTGCCACCAGAGCGGAGGGGACAGATACGCAGTATTTT.